These T cell receptor beta chains were read from a single sample in a study of blood T cell repertoires in COVID-19. Generated by immunoSEQ multiplex PCR, the TCRdb table keeps only in-frame clones and is missing some. In the table there are some 150,000 clones, under 85% of which are singletons. The sample was peripheral blood. Receptors originate from a woman aged 80 or over in a cohort sampled during active or convalescent COVID-19. The CDR3 runs from the conserved cysteine through the conserved F or W. The D gene is left open where the match is weak. Rows give clone size only sometimes, using once, few, many, or a class for an expanded clone.

j_call v_call clone_size d_call cdr3_nt cdr3_aa
TRBJ2-3 TRBV5-1 . TRBD2 TGCGCCAGCAGCTTGTCGTCGGGGGGGATCACAGATACGCAGTATTTT CASSLSSGGITDTQYF
TRBJ2-1 TRBV4-1 . TRBD2 TGCGCCAGCAGCCAGAGCCAGACTAGCGTTCGCCCTGAGCAGTTCTTC CASSQSQTSVRPEQFF
TRBJ1-5 TRBV12-3/TRBV12-4 few . TGTGCCAGCAGTTTCAGAAGTCAGCCCCAGCATTTT CASSFRSQPQHF
TRBJ2-2 TRBV6-5 . TRBD2 TGTGCCAGCACCAAAAGCGGGGGAAGCGGGGAGCTGTTTTTT CASTKSGGSGELFF
TRBJ1-2 TRBV11-2 . . TGTGCCAGCAGCCCTATCGCCCCGACACGACCGAACTATGGCTACACCTTC CASSPIAPTRPNYGYTF
TRBJ1-3 TRBV18 few . TGTGCCAGCTCACCAACCGGGACTCCTGGAAACACCATATATTTT CASSPTGTPGNTIYF
TRBJ1-3 TRBV15 . . TGTGCCACCAGCAGAGATGTGGCCCGAGCGATCATATATTTT CATSRDVARAIIYF
TRBJ1-1 TRBV5-4 . TRBD1 TGTGCCAGCAGCTTTGACAGGGGGGGACTTGAAGCTTTCTTT CASSFDRGGLEAFF
TRBJ1-6 TRBV6-5 . TRBD1 TGTGCCAGCACCCGAGGACAGGGGGTAGGGTCACCCCTCCACTTT CASTRGQGVGSPLHF
TRBJ1-2 TRBV28 . TRBD1 TGTGCCAGCAGCACCGGGACAGGGTACGGCTACACCTTC CASSTGTGYGYTF
TRBJ1-2 TRBV6-6 . . TGTGCCAGCAGTTACTCCCGCGGTTCCTATGGCTACACCTTC CASSYSRGSYGYTF
TRBJ1-1 TRBV28 . . TGTGCCAGCAGACCCCGGGTCAGACGAGCTGAAGCTTTCTTT CASRPRVRRAEAFF
TRBJ1-2 TRBV4-2 . TRBD1 TGTGCCAGCAGCCACGCACAGGGGAACTATGGCTACACCTTC CASSHAQGNYGYTF
TRBJ2-5 TRBV6-6 . TRBD1 TGTGCCAGCAGACCCTTTGGGACAGTAAAAGAGACCCAGTACTTC CASRPFGTVKETQYF
TRBJ1-1 TRBV6-5 . . TGTGCCAGCAGTCTCCTCGGGGTTGACACTGAAGCTTTCTTT CASSLLGVDTEAFF
TRBJ1-1 TRBV2 . TRBD1 TGTGCCAGCAGTGAAAGGGACAGGGGGGAGTCGGGTGAAGCTTTCTTT CASSERDRGESGEAFF
TRBJ1-1 TRBV2 . . TGTGCCAGCAGTGAAGATCTCGACACTGAAGCTTTCTTT CASSEDLDTEAFF
TRBJ1-1 TRBV30 once TRBD1 TGTGCCTGGAGTGTAATGAGGACAGGGGGCTCGAACACTGAAGCTTTCTTT CAWSVMRTGGSNTEAFF
TRBJ1-2 TRBV28 . . TGTGCCAGCAGTTTAGAGGTGCCCCTTGGCTACACCTTC CASSLEVPLGYTF
TRBJ1-5 TRBV3-1/TRBV3-2 . . TGTGCCAGCAGCGTCCTACGCAATCAGCCCCAGCATTTT CASSVLRNQPQHF
TRBJ2-7 TRBV21-1 . . TGTGCCAGCAGCAAACCCTTTGGGCCCTTC CASSKPFGPF
TRBJ2-2 TRBV6-6 . . TGTGCCAGCAGTTACTCGAAGGGGGGGACCGGGGAGCTGTTTTTT CASSYSKGGTGELFF
TRBJ1-1 TRBV10-3 . . TGTGCCATCAGTGAGTCGACAGCCTGGAACACTGAAGCTTTCTTT CAISESTAWNTEAFF